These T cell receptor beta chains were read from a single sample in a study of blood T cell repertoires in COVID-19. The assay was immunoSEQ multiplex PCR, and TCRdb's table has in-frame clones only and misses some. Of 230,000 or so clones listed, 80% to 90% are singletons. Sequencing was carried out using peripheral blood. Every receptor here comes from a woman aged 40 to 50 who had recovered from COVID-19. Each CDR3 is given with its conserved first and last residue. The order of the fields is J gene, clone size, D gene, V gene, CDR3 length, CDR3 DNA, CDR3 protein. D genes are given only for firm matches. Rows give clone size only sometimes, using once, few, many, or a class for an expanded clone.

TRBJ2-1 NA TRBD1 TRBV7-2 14 TGTGCCAGCAGCCCGGGACAGGGACGGAATGAGCAGTTCTTC CASSPGQGRNEQFF
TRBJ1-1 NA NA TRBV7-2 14 TGTGCCAGCAGCTTAGCGCATGGGGGGGTGAGAGCTTTCTTT CASSLAHGGVRAFF
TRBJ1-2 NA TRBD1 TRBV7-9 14 TGTGCCAGCAGCTTAGGAGCCAGACAGGGTGGCTACACCTTC CASSLGARQGGYTF
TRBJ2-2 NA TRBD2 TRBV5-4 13 TGTGCCGGGGGGGTGACGAACACCGGGGAGCTGTTTTTT CAGGVTNTGELFF
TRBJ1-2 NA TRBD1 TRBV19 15 TGTGCCAGTAGTATGGGGGACAGAATCCTCTATGGCTACACCTTC CASSMGDRILYGYTF
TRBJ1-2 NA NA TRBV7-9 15 TGTGCCAGCAGCTTAGGGAGGGAAGGGGCCTATGGCTACACCTTC CASSLGREGAYGYTF
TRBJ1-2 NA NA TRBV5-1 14 TGCGCCAGCAGCTTCGGCGACAGAGAATATGGCTACACCTTC CASSFGDREYGYTF
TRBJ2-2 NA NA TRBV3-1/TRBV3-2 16 TGTGCCAGCAGCCAATGGACGGGGAAACGCACCGGGGAGCTGTTTTTT CASSQWTGKRTGELFF
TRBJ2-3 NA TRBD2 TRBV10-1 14 TGCGCCAGCAGCGTTAGCGGGCCCACAGATACGCAGTATTTT CASSVSGPTDTQYF
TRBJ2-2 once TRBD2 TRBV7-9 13 TGTGCCAGCAGCTTGCGGGAGTGGGGGGAGCTGTTTTTT CASSLREWGELFF
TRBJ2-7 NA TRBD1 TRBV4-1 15 TGCGCCAGCAGCCAAGTAGGGACAGAATCCTACGAGCAGTACTTC CASSQVGTESYEQYF
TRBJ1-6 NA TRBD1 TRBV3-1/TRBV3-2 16 TGTGCCAGCAGCCAATCGGGACAGGGTTATAATTCACCCCTCCACTTT CASSQSGQGYNSPLHF
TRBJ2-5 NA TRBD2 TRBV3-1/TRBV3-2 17 TGTGCCAGCAGCCAAGACCTACTAGCGGGGGGCCAAGAGACCCAGTACTTC CASSQDLLAGGQETQYF
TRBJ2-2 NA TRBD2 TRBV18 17 TGTGCCAGCTCAAGGGGTTCTAGCGGGCCCTCGACCGGGGAGCTGTTTTTT CASSRGSSGPSTGELFF